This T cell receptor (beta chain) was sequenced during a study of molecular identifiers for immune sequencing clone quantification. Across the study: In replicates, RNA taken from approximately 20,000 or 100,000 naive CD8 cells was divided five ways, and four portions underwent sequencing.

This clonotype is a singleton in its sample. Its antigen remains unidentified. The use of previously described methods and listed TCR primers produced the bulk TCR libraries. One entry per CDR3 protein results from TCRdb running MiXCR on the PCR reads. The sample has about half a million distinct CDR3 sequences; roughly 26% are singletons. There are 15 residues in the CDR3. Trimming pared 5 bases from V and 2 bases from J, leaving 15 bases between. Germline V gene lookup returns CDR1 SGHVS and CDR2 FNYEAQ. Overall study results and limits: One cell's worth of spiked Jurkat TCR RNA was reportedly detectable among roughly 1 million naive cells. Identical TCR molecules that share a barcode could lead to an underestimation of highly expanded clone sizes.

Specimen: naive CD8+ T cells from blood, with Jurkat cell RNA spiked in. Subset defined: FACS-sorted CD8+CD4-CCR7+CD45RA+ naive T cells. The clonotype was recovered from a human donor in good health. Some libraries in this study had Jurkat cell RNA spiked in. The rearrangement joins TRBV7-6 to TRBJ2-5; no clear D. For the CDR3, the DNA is TGTGCCAGCAGCCTCTCGGTGGGGAAGCAAGAGACCCAGTACTTC. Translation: CASSLSVGKQETQYF.